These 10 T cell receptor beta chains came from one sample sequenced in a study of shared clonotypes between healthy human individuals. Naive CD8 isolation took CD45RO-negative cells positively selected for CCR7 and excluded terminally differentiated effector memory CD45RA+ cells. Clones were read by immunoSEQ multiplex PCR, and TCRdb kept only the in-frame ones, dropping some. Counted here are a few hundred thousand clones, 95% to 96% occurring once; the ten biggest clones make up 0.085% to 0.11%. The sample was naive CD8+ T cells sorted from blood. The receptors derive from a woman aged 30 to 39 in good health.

In DNA form, the CDR3 reads TGTGCCAGCAGCTTAGGTCGGGTCGAGTACAATGAGCAGTTCTTC. The encoded protein is CASSLGRVEYNEQFF. The rearrangement uses TRBV7-2 and TRBJ2-1; D not certain. Trimming left V 1 base short and J 4 bases short, with 11 bases between. The CDR3 spans 15 residues. The germline CDR1 and CDR2 sequences are SGHTA and FQGNSA. Looking up the rest from reference TRBV7-2 and TRBJ2-1 gives the full variable domain: GAGVSQSPSNKVTEKGKDVELRCDPISGHTALYWYRQSLGQGLEFLIYFQGNSAPDKSGLPSDRFSAERTGGSVSTLTIQRTQQEDSAVYLCASSLGRVEYNEQFFGPGTRLTVL.

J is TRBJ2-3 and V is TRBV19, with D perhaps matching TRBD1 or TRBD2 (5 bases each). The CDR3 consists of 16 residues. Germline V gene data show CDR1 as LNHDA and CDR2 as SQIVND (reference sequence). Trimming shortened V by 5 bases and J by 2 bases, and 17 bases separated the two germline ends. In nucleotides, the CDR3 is TGTGCCAGTAGTCGCGGAGGCGACAGAAACACAGATACGCAGTATTTT. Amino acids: CASSRGGDRNTDTQYF.

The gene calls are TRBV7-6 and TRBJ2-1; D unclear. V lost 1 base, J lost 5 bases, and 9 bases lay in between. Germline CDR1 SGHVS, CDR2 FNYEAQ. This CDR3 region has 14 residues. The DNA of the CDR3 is TGTGCCAGCAGCTTAGTGGCAGGCAACAATGAGCAGTTCTTC. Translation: CASSLVAGNNEQFF.

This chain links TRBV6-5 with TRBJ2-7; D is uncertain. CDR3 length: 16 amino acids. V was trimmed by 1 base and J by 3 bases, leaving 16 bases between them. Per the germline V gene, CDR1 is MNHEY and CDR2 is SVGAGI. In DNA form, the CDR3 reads TGTGCCAGCAGTTACTTTGTAGGCGGTACGGACTACGAGCAGTACTTC. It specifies CASSYFVGGTDYEQYF.

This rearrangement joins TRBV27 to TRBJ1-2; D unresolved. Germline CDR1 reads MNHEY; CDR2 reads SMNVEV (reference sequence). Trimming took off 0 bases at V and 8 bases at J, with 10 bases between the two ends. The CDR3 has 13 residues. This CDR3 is CASSLSGVQGYTF. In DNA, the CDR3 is TGTGCCAGCAGTTTATCTGGGGTACAGGGCTACACCTTC.

The CDR3 is CASSFQSQGALPYGYTF. The CDR3 DNA sequence: TGTGCCAGCAGTTTTCAATCCCAGGGGGCGCTTCCCTATGGCTACACCTTC. The chain is built from TRBV28 and TRBJ1-2; TRBD1 agrees at 8 bases. CDR1 and CDR2 from the germline V gene are MDHEN and SYDVKM. V lost 3 bases and J lost 4; bases outside the gene matches: 13. The length of the CDR3 is 17 residues.

CDR3 sequence: CASSQDNGINQPQHF. The CDR3 region has the DNA TGTGCCAGCAGCCAAGATAACGGAATCAATCAGCCCCAGCATTTT. The chain combines TRBV4-2 with TRBJ1-5; the D is unclear. Germline CDR1 and CDR2: LGHNA and YNFKEQ. The CDR3 is made up of 15 amino acids. V lost 0 bases and J 3 bases, leaving 9 bases between the germline ends.

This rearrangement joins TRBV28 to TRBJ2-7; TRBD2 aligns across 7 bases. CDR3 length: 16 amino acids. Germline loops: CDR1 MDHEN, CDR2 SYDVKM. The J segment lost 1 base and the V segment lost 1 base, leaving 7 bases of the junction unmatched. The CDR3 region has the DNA TGTGCCAGCAGTTTATCACCCCGGGAGGCGTCCTACGAGCAGTACTTC. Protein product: CASSLSPREASYEQYF.

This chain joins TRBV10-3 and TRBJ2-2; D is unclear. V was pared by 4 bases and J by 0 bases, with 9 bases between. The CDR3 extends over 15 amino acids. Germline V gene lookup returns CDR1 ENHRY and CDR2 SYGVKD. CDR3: CAISVTKTNTGELFF. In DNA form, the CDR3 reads TGTGCCATCAGTGTGACGAAAACGAACACCGGGGAGCTGTTTTTT.

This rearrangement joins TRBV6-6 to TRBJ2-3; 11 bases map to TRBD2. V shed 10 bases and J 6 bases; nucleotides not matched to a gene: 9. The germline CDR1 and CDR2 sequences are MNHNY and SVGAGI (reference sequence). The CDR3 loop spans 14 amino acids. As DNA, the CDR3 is TGTGCCACCCAACTAGCGGGAGATCCGGATACGCAGTATTTT. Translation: CATQLAGDPDTQYF.